These T cell receptor beta chains were read from a single sample in a study of blood T cell repertoires in COVID-19. Profiled with immunoSEQ multiplex PCR; TCRdb holds only in-frame clones, not every one. Of just over 20,000 clones in the sample, under 90% were seen once. The material sequenced was peripheral blood. All receptors come from a man in his fifties with active COVID-19. Each CDR3 is given with its conserved first and last residue. The D gene is left open where the match is weak. Clone size is shown for a subset of rows, as once, few, many or a class of expanded clone.

TGTGCCAGCAGCGTAGGGGGTGCGGGGGTTGGGTCACCCCTCCACTTT	CASSVGGAGVGSPLHF	-	TRBV9	TRBJ1-6	-
TGCGCCAGCAGCCAAGTTTTAGCCCATGAAGAGCAGTACTTC	CASSQVLAHEEQYF	-	TRBV4-1	TRBJ2-7	-
TGTGCCAGCAGTTACTCGACAGTCGATATGACAACTGAAGCTTTCTTT	CASSYSTVDMTTEAFF	few	TRBV6-2/TRBV6-3	TRBJ1-1	-
TGTGCCAGCAGCCAAGTACCTCCCGGGAATTCTAATGAAAAACTGTTTTTT	CASSQVPPGNSNEKLFF	-	TRBV14	TRBJ1-4	-
TGTGCCAGCAACGGATCTCCACCCGGGAGTGGCTACACCTTC	CASNGSPPGSGYTF	-	TRBV2	TRBJ1-2	-
TGTGCCAGCAGCTTGGGACTAGCTCCCGTCGAGCAGTACTTC	CASSLGLAPVEQYF	-	TRBV5-4	TRBJ2-7	TRBD2
TGTGCCAGCTCACCACAGACGGAGGATGAAAAACTGTTTTTT	CASSPQTEDEKLFF	-	TRBV18	TRBJ1-4	-
TGTGCCAGTAGTATACGAACAGGGATTCCCGGGGAGCTGTTTTTT	CASSIRTGIPGELFF	once	TRBV19	TRBJ2-2	-
TGTGCCAGCAGGACAGGGGTGTATGGCTACACCTTC	CASRTGVYGYTF	-	TRBV2	TRBJ1-2	TRBD1
TGTGCCAGCAGCCCCCTCGGCGGGGGGTCGGGGGAGCTGTTTTTT	CASSPLGGGSGELFF	-	TRBV9	TRBJ2-2	TRBD2
TGTGCCAGCAGCCGACGCGGGACTCAAAACTCCTACGAGCAGTACTTC	CASSRRGTQNSYEQYF	-	TRBV27	TRBJ2-7	-
TGTGCCACCAGCAGAAGAGATATTAAGGGGCCCTATGGCTACACCTTC	CATSRRDIKGPYGYTF	-	TRBV15	TRBJ1-2	-
TGTGCCAGTAGTCAGGACAGGACGAACAATCAGCCCCAGCATTTT	CASSQDRTNNQPQHF	-	TRBV19	TRBJ1-5	TRBD1
TGTGCCTGGAGCTCGAGAGGGTTCCGTCAGCCCCAGCATTTT	CAWSSRGFRQPQHF	few	TRBV30	TRBJ1-5	-
TGTGCCAGCAGGGCAGGGCTCTATAATTCACCCCTCCACTTT	CASRAGLYNSPLHF	-	TRBV5-8	TRBJ1-6	-
TGTGCCAGCAGTTCACCAACCCATGACAGGAACACTGAAGCTTTCTTT	CASSSPTHDRNTEAFF	-	TRBV27	TRBJ1-1	-
TGTGCCAGCAGCCTCTTCGGGACCTACAATGAGCAGTTCTTC	CASSLFGTYNEQFF	-	TRBV11-3	TRBJ2-1	-
TGTGCCAGTAGCGGCGGCATCCAAGAGACCCAGTACTTC	CASSGGIQETQYF	-	TRBV19	TRBJ2-5	-
TGTGCCAGTAGTATCCAAGCGGGGGGGCAGACTGAGCAGTTCTTC	CASSIQAGGQTEQFF	once	TRBV19	TRBJ2-1	TRBD2
TGTGCCAGCCACGGACAGCTTGATCAGCCCCAGCATTTT	CASHGQLDQPQHF	-	TRBV2	TRBJ1-5	-
TGTGCCAGCAGTTTACAGGGGAACACTGAAGCTTTCTTT	CASSLQGNTEAFF	-	TRBV12-3/TRBV12-4	TRBJ1-1	-
TGTGCCAGCAGCCCGAATTATGGGGGGGTTAACGAAAAACTGTTTTTT	CASSPNYGGVNEKLFF	-	TRBV7-8	TRBJ1-4	-
TGTGCCAGCAGCCGCCGGGAGAACACTGAAGCTTTCTTT	CASSRRENTEAFF	-	TRBV7-9	TRBJ1-1	-
TGTGCCAGCAGGGGACAGGGGGCCAATGGCTACACCTTC	CASRGQGANGYTF	-	TRBV6-6	TRBJ1-2	TRBD1
TGTGCCAGCAGCCGGGGACAGAGTTACTATGGCTACACCTTC	CASSRGQSYYGYTF	-	TRBV7-2	TRBJ1-2	TRBD1
TGTGCCAGCAGCTTAATCGGCGGGGGAGAGACCCAGTACTTC	CASSLIGGGETQYF	-	TRBV7-2	TRBJ2-5	TRBD2
TGTGCCAGCAGCCTTCGGGGGGGTATATACAATGAGCAGTTCTTC	CASSLRGGIYNEQFF	-	TRBV3-1/TRBV3-2	TRBJ2-1	TRBD2
TGCAGTGCTAGTAAGGCAGGGGGAACCTACGAGCAGTACTTC	CSASKAGGTYEQYF	-	TRBV20-1	TRBJ2-7	TRBD1
TGTGCCAGCAGCTTTACGGCAGCCGGCAGGCATGAGCAGTTCTTC	CASSFTAAGRHEQFF	-	TRBV5-6	TRBJ2-1	-
TGTGCCAGCAGCTTAGATAGATCAGATACGCAGTATTTT	CASSLDRSDTQYF	-	TRBV7-2	TRBJ2-3	-
TGTGCCAGCAACCCGGGACAGACCACTGAAGCTTTCTTT	CASNPGQTTEAFF	-	TRBV6-6	TRBJ1-1	TRBD1
TGTGCCAGCAGCTTAAGAGCGGTGGGGTTAATGGGGGAAAAACTGTTTTTT	CASSLRAVGLMGEKLFF	-	TRBV7-8	TRBJ1-4	-
TGCGCCAGCAGCTTGGACCACAGGGTCGACGGCTACACCTTC	CASSLDHRVDGYTF	-	TRBV5-1	TRBJ1-2	-
TGTGCCATCAGTGAGTCCCGGGGGGGTTACAATGAGCAGTTCTTC	CAISESRGGYNEQFF	-	TRBV10-3	TRBJ2-1	TRBD2
TGTGCCAGCAGCTTAGGGCAGGGAAACGAGCAGTACTTC	CASSLGQGNEQYF	-	TRBV7-3	TRBJ2-7	-
TGTGCCAGTAGCACGTTGACAGGGGGTAATTCACCCCTCCACTTT	CASSTLTGGNSPLHF	-	TRBV19	TRBJ1-6	TRBD1
TGTGCCAGCTCACCAAATGACTTGAGAGAAGAAGCTTTCTTT	CASSPNDLREEAFF	-	TRBV18	TRBJ1-1	-
TGTGCCAGCAGTACCGGGACAGGGGCTGGGCAGCCCCAGCATTTT	CASSTGTGAGQPQHF	few	TRBV27	TRBJ1-5	TRBD1
TGTGCCAGCAGTCTGGACGAGACAGGGTATTTTTCACCCCTCCACTTT	CASSLDETGYFSPLHF	few	TRBV27	TRBJ1-6	TRBD1
TGTGCCAGCAGCTTACGAGGGCGAAAGAACACTGAAGCTTTCTTT	CASSLRGRKNTEAFF	-	TRBV7-6	TRBJ1-1	-
TGTGCCAGTAGCCCGTCGGGGGATCACAATGAGCAGTTCTTC	CASSPSGDHNEQFF	-	TRBV19	TRBJ2-1	-
TGTGCCAGCAGCCTCGACCAGACAGGGAAAACCTACAATGAGCAGTTCTTC	CASSLDQTGKTYNEQFF	-	TRBV4-2	TRBJ2-1	TRBD1
TGTGCCTGGGACCTACAGGGGCAGGGGCAGTACTTC	CAWDLQGQGQYF	-	TRBV30	TRBJ2-7	TRBD1
TGTGCCAGCTCACCGGGGACAGGGGGTAGCACAGATACGCAGTATTTT	CASSPGTGGSTDTQYF	-	TRBV18	TRBJ2-3	TRBD1
TGTGCTAGTGGTTTCCGCTTCTCGGATGAGCAGTTCTTC	CASGFRFSDEQFF	-	TRBV12-5	TRBJ2-1	-
TGTGCCAGTAGTATAAGGGACAGGGGAAGCTCACCCCTCCACTTT	CASSIRDRGSSPLHF	-	TRBV19	TRBJ1-6	TRBD1
TGTGCCAGCAGCGTGGAAGACGCCGGAGTTGAAGCTTTCTTT	CASSVEDAGVEAFF	once	TRBV9	TRBJ1-1	-
TGCGCCAGCAGCCAAGGATTTTCAGGGAATGGCTACACCTTC	CASSQGFSGNGYTF	-	TRBV4-1	TRBJ1-2	-
TGTGCCAGCAGCTTAAGAGGGGAGGGGGAGCAGTACTTC	CASSLRGEGEQYF	-	TRBV7-2	TRBJ2-7	TRBD2
TGTGCCATCAGTGAACCAGGGTTGGGCACTGAAGCTTTCTTT	CAISEPGLGTEAFF	-	TRBV10-3	TRBJ1-1	-
TGCGCCAGCAGCGGCGGTAGCTCCCCTAGCTCTGGGGCCAACGTCCTGACTTTC	CASSGGSSPSSGANVLTF	-	TRBV5-1	TRBJ2-6	-
TGCGCCAGCAGCCCCGGACACCGGAACACTGAAGCTTTCTTT	CASSPGHRNTEAFF	-	TRBV4-1	TRBJ1-1	-
TGTGCCAGCAGCTTAAACTACGGCACCGGGGAGCTGTTTTTT	CASSLNYGTGELFF	-	TRBV7-3	TRBJ2-2	-
TGTGCCAGCAGCTTAGATGGCCCGCGGGCTTTCTTT	CASSLDGPRAFF	-	TRBV7-9	TRBJ1-1	-
TGTGCCAGCAGTCGGGACTCCCTGAACACTGAAGCTTTCTTT	CASSRDSLNTEAFF	-	TRBV6-5	TRBJ1-1	-
TGTGCCAGTAGTTTCGACAGGGTCACTGAAGCTTTCTTT	CASSFDRVTEAFF	few	TRBV19	TRBJ1-1	TRBD1
TGTGCCAGCAGCAGCCCCCCGGGATCGGAAGCCTACGAGCAGTACTTC	CASSSPPGSEAYEQYF	-	TRBV21-1	TRBJ2-7	-
TGTGCCAGCAGCCAAGTTCAGGGGCAGGGTGAGCAGTTCTTC	CASSQVQGQGEQFF	-	TRBV3-1/TRBV3-2	TRBJ2-1	-